The 28 T cell receptor beta chains listed next were all sequenced from one sample in a study of blood T cells in healthy people across ages. Primed by a sample-barcoded 5' primer and a J-beta primer mix, a second PCR proceeded for 7 to 11 cycles. TCRdb reprocessed the 5' RACE reads via MiXCR and lists one record per CDR3 protein. Altogether roughly 900,000 distinct CDR3 sequences are present, less than 35% being singletons, with the ten largest covering 17%. Sequencing was carried out using blood. The receptors were gathered from a woman of 80 years or more in good health.

A remark on this clonotype: No conserved phenylalanine or tryptophan is present at the end of the CDR3, so a read error is the likely explanation. This sequence joins TRBV12-3 or TRBV12-4 and TRBJ1-4, with D possibly matching TRBD1 (6 bases). This CDR3 is built from 15 residues. The V and J ends lost 6 bases and 7 bases respectively, with 18 bases between them. The chain's CDR3 is CASRPLDSKIEKLFC. In DNA, the CDR3 is TGTGCCAGCAGACCTTTGGACAGCAAAATTGAAAAACTGTTTTGT.

The chain couples TRBV6-1 to TRBJ2-1, with 9 positions matching TRBD2. Germline trimming cut 4 bases from V and 0 bases from J; bases unmatched to any gene: 7. Germline V gene lookup returns CDR1 MNHNS and CDR2 SASEGT. The CDR3 extends over 17 amino acids. The chain's CDR3 is CASSVTSGGSSYNEQFF. CDR3 DNA sequence: TGTGCCAGCAGTGTGACTAGCGGAGGGAGCTCCTACAATGAGCAGTTCTTC.

A word on this clonotype: This may stem from a read error, because a much larger clone lies one nucleotide away. Here the CDR3 reads CTTSRGRGPGQPQHF. CDR3 in DNA: TGTACCACCAGCAGAGGCAGGGGGCCGGGTCAGCCCCAGCATTTT. This rearrangement joins TRBV15 to TRBJ1-5, with 8 bases lining up with TRBD1. Per germline, CDR1 LNHNV and CDR2 YYDKDF (reference sequence). The CDR3 covers 15 residues.

Regarding this clonotype: Being one base from a much bigger clone, this may be a read error. V gene TRBV7-9 combines with J gene TRBJ2-1; 12 bases line up with TRBD2. Germline loops: CDR1 SEHNR, CDR2 FQNEAQ (reference sequence). With 6 bases clipped from V and 0 bases from J, the junction kept 6 bases outside the gene matches. This CDR3 region has 17 residues. The CDR3, as DNA: TGTGCCAGCAGTTCAAGACTAGCGGGGGCCTCCTACAATGAGCAGTTCTTC. This sequence encodes CASSSRLAGASYNEQFF. Complete variable domain (other parts from reference TRBV7-9 and TRBJ2-1): DTGVSQNPRHKITKRGQNVTFRCDPISEHNRLYWYRQTLGQGPEFLTYFQNEAQLEKSRLLSDRFSAERPKGSFSTLEIQRTEQGDSAMYLCASSSRLAGASYNEQFFGPGTRLTVL.

In its sample, this clonotype was seen once. A read error may be the cause here, since a much bigger clone is one base away. The chain carries TRBV20-1 and TRBJ2-5; TRBD2 matches at 12 bases. This CDR3 spans 14 amino acids. Germline assignment: CDR1 DFQATT and CDR2 SNEGSKA (reference sequence). After removal of 6 bases from V and 5 bases from J, the junction contained 7 bases not matched to a gene. CDR3 nucleotide sequence: TGCAGTGCACTCCTAGCGGGGGGGCGGGAGACCCAGTACTTC. Translation gives CSALLAGGRETQYF.

As concerns this clonotype: Given a much more abundant clone one base away, this may be a read error. The chain has TRBV7-2 and TRBJ2-7; 12 nucleotides match TRBD2. Germline CDR1 is SGHTA and CDR2 is FQGNSA. V trimming: 5 bases; J trimming: 7 bases; junction bases outside the gene matches: 9. The CDR3 sequence is 15 residues long. The CDR3 nucleotides read TGTGCCAGCAGCCGGACTAGCGGGACCCCCAATGAGCAGTACTTC. It yields the protein CASSRTSGTPNEQYF.

The V call is TRBV2, the J call TRBJ2-2; 13 nucleotides match TRBD2. The trim removed 5 bases at V and 0 bases at J, leaving 6 bases unmatched. CDR1 and CDR2 from the germline V gene are SNHLY and FYNNEI. The CDR3 loop spans 18 amino acids. As DNA, the CDR3 is TGTGCCAGCAGTCCGTGGACTAGCGGGGGAGCGAACACCGGGGAGCTGTTTTTT. Protein: CASSPWTSGGANTGELFF.

This clonotype occurred many times. As DNA, the CDR3 is TGTGCCAGCAATCTAGCGGGGAGAGCAGATACGCAGTATTTT. Translation gives CASNLAGRADTQYF. The chain carries TRBV12-3 or TRBV12-4 and TRBJ2-3; 9 nucleotides agree with TRBD2. J was trimmed by 4 bases and V by 7 bases; bases with no gene match: 6. This CDR3 spans 14 amino acids.

This clonotype has ten or more counts. The rearrangement links TRBV9 to TRBJ1-6; possible D gene TRBD1, 5 bases. The V and J ends lost 3 bases and 8 bases respectively, with 12 bases between them. The CDR3 loop spans 14 amino acids. Per germline, CDR1 SGDLS and CDR2 YYNGEE. CDR3 protein: CASSGPSGYSPLHF. DNA for the CDR3: TGTGCCAGCAGCGGACCCTCAGGGTATTCACCCCTCCACTTT.

This clonotype was detected ten times or more. The chain uses TRBV4-1 and TRBJ2-3; no definite D call. This CDR3 has 16 residues. Germline CDR1 reads MGHRA; CDR2 reads YSYEKL. Trimming pared 1 base from V and 2 bases from J, leaving 13 bases between. The CDR3 bases are TGCGCCAGCAGCCAAGGCGTTGGATCAAACACAGATACGCAGTATTTT. Translation gives CASSQGVGSNTDTQYF.

Turning to this clonotype: With a much larger clone just one base away, this may be a read error. This sequence joins TRBV4-3 and TRBJ2-3; D might be TRBD2 (5 bases). The CDR3 extends over 14 amino acids. The germline CDR1 and CDR2 sequences are LGHNA and YSLEER. DNA for the CDR3: TGCGCCAGCAGCCACGGAGAGGGATCAGATGCGCAGTATTTT. Its protein is CASSHGEGSDAQYF.

V gene TRBV5-1 combines with J gene TRBJ2-7; tentative D call: TRBD2 (7 bases). V was shortened by 3 bases and J by 5 bases, with 15 bases between the two germline ends. Germline V lookup: CDR1 SGHRS, CDR2 YFSETQ. The CDR3 totals 14 residues. The CDR3, as DNA: TGCGCCAGCAGCTCCCGAGGGGGGGCCAACGAGCAGTACTTC. The encoded protein is CASSSRGGANEQYF.

At least ten counts were recorded for this clonotype. V is TRBV3-1 and J is TRBJ2-7, with TRBD1 matching 11 bases. CDR1 and CDR2 (germline): LGHDT, YNNKEL (reference sequence). The CDR3 runs 15 residues. V shed 7 bases, J shed 2 bases, and the junction held 7 bases outside the gene matches. Here the CDR3 DNA reads TGTGCCAGCACCACGAGGGGACAGGGGGCCTACGAGCAGTACTTC. Translation: CASTTRGQGAYEQYF.

A note on this clonotype: It may be a read error: a sequence one base away is much more abundant. The chain uses TRBV3-1 and TRBJ2-1; 8 nucleotides align to TRBD1. The CDR3 has 17 amino acids. Germline CDR1 and CDR2: LGHDT and YNNKEL (reference sequence). Trimming took 2 bases from V and 7 from J; bases not matched to a gene: 13. The DNA for the CDR3 is TGTGCCAGCAGCCAATACCCGGGACAGGAGGCGCTTAATGAGCAGTTCTTC. It specifies CASSQYPGQEALNEQFF.

About this clonotype: This may stem from a read error, because a much larger clone lies one nucleotide away. The chain employs TRBV5-5 and TRBJ2-7; D call uncertain. Germline V gene data show CDR1 as SGHKS and CDR2 as YYEKEE (reference sequence). This CDR3 is 15 amino acids long. The CDR3 DNA follows: TGTGCCAGCAGCTTGGGACGGATAAGCCCCTACGAGCGGTACTTC. Its translation is CASSLGRISPYERYF.

The rearrangement joins TRBV6-2 or TRBV6-3 to TRBJ1-5, with a weak D call TRBD1 (6 bases). Germline V gene sequence: CDR1 MNHEY, CDR2 SVGEGT. With 7 bases removed from V and 1 base from J, the gap between germline ends came to 14 bases. The CDR3 is 15 amino acids. The DNA of the CDR3 is TGTGCCAGCACAGATGGGGGGCCAAGCAATCAGCCCCAGCATTTT. It is translated as CASTDGGPSNQPQHF.

The rearrangement links TRBV28 to TRBJ2-3; 8 bases are a match to TRBD2. Germline CDR1 reads MDHEN; CDR2 reads SYDVKM. This CDR3 spans 16 amino acids. Trimming removed 8 bases from V and 0 bases from J; junction bases left unmatched: 10. The CDR3 loop is CASGELAGRSTDTQYF. The CDR3 region has the DNA TGTGCCAGCGGGGAGTTAGCGGGGAGAAGCACAGATACGCAGTATTTT.

There are many counts of this clonotype. The chain joins TRBV7-2 to TRBJ2-5; D perhaps matches TRBD1 (5 bases). The V gene lost 0 bases and the J gene lost 1 base, with 6 bases spanning the gap. Germline-derived CDR1 and CDR2 are SGHTA and FQGNSA. CDR3 size: 14 residues. The CDR3 region is CASSLAQGQETQYF. DNA of the CDR3: TGTGCCAGCAGCTTAGCCCAGGGCCAAGAGACCCAGTACTTC.

This clonotype was recorded many times. V usage is TRBV6-2 or TRBV6-3 and J usage is TRBJ2-5; D ambiguous. Per germline, CDR1 MNHEY and CDR2 SVGEGT. This CDR3 region has 14 residues. V gave up 2 bases and J gave up 4 bases, with 11 bases separating them. The chain's CDR3 is CASSYAGPRETQYF. The CDR3 region has the DNA TGTGCCAGCAGTTACGCCGGGCCGCGAGAGACCCAGTACTTC.

The chain couples TRBV7-9 to TRBJ2-7; perhaps D is TRBD1 or TRBD2 (5 bases each). Germline V gene lookup returns CDR1 SEHNR and CDR2 FQNEAQ (reference sequence). CDR3 length equals 12 residues. Trimming stripped 5 bases from V and 6 bases from J, with 11 bases between. The CDR3: CASSGLGPEQYF. The DNA for the CDR3 is TGTGCCAGCAGCGGGTTGGGACCCGAGCAGTACTTC.

This clonotype was detected only a few times. A much larger clone lies one base from this, so it may be a read error. The CDR3 protein is CASSPLGGFTGTQYF. In DNA form, the CDR3 reads TGTGCCAGCAGTCCCCTGGGGGGTTTTACAGGTACGCAGTATTTT. V and J are TRBV9 and TRBJ2-3, with D maybe TRBD2 (6 bases). Germline V CDR1 and CDR2: SGDLS, YYNGEE. The CDR3 totals 15 residues.

This clonotype was seen ten or more times. CDR3 in DNA: TGTGCCAGCAGCTCACGAACGACTTTCAGGGAGTTCTTC. Translating gives CASSSRTTFREFF. The chain uses TRBV7-2 and TRBJ2-1; the D gene is possibly TRBD1 (5 bases). The V end lost 4 bases, the J end lost 14 bases, and 18 bases lay between the germline ends. This CDR3 is 13 amino acids long. Germline V lookup: CDR1 SGHTA, CDR2 FQGNSA.

In this sample, this clonotype turned up many times. The CDR3 spells CSARDWTSGANVLTF. The CDR3 DNA sequence: TGCAGTGCTAGAGATTGGACGTCTGGGGCCAACGTCCTGACTTTC. The chain joins TRBV20-1 to TRBJ2-6; D is ambiguous. Trimming took 0 bases from V and 1 from J, leaving 7 bases between them. CDR1 is DFQATT, CDR2 SNEGSKA, per germline (reference sequence). This CDR3 has 15 amino acids.

This clonotype was seen many times. V usage is TRBV12-3 or TRBV12-4 and J usage is TRBJ1-6, with D possibly TRBD1 on 6 matching bases. The CDR3 spans 14 residues. V was pared by 5 bases and J by 6 bases, with 11 bases between. The CDR3 DNA reads TGTGCCAGCAGTATGGGACACCGTAATTCACCCCTCCACTTT. Encoded protein: CASSMGHRNSPLHF.

This clonotype was seen ten or more times. The chain joins TRBV5-6 to TRBJ2-7; possible D gene TRBD1, 6 bases. Per germline, CDR1 SGHDT and CDR2 YYEEEE. The CDR3 is made up of 14 amino acids. V shed 0 bases and J shed 6 bases, with 13 bases lying between them. CDR3 loop: CASSLGQGSLEQYF. CDR3 in DNA: TGTGCCAGCAGCTTGGGGCAGGGGTCCCTCGAGCAGTACTTC.

The rearrangement links TRBV11-3 to TRBJ1-2; D gene uncertain. The CDR3 runs 13 residues. Germline values: CDR1 SGHNT, CDR2 YENEEA. The ends were cut back, 4 bases at V and 4 bases at J, with 10 bases in the middle. CDR3 sequence reads: CASSSGRLYGYTF. CDR3 DNA sequence: TGTGCCAGCAGCTCCGGACGACTCTATGGCTACACCTTC.

This clonotype was recorded at least ten times. This chain connects TRBV4-2 to TRBJ2-1, with 8 bases aligning to TRBD2. J lost 2 bases, V lost 0 bases, and 3 bases had no gene match. This CDR3 is 16 amino acids long. CDR1 and CDR2 from the germline V gene are LGHNA and YNFKEQ. This chain's CDR3 is CASSQDGTRAYNEQFF. In DNA form, the CDR3 reads TGTGCCAGCAGCCAAGATGGGACTAGGGCCTACAATGAGCAGTTCTTC.

This clonotype was counted only a few times. A much more abundant neighbour one base away suggests this may be a read error. The chain combines TRBV5-4 with TRBJ1-2; 8 bases match TRBD1. This CDR3 is 15 amino acids long. Germline V gives CDR1 SGHNT, CDR2 YYREEE (reference sequence). In nucleotides, the CDR3 is TGTGCCAGCAGCTTACCGGACAGGGCTTACTATGACTACACCTTC. Its translation is CASSLPDRAYYDYTF. Full variable domain (remainder filled in from reference TRBV5-4 and TRBJ1-2): ETGVTQSPTHLIKTRGQQVTLRCSSQSGHNTVSWYQQALGQGPQFIFQYYREEENGRGNFPPRFSGLQFPNYSSELNVNALELDDSALYLCASSLPDRAYYDYTFGSGTRLTVV.